Each of the 14 T cell receptor beta chains below was sequenced from the same sample in a study of T cells in Graves' hyperthyroidism and ophthalmopathy. RNA transcripts gave rise to amplified TCR beta CDR3 regions. The HTBI primer set served for first-round RT-PCR of the TCR CDR3. TCRdb used MiXCR to reprocess the multiplex PCR reads, holding one entry per CDR3 protein. The sample has approximately 510,000 distinct CDR3 sequences; roughly 20% are singletons. Source material: blood. All receptors come from a man aged 18 to 30 with Graves' hyperthyroidism.

This clonotype came up once. V gene TRBV20-1 combines with J gene TRBJ2-7; 7 bases map to TRBD2. The V and J ends lost 6 bases and 0 bases, in that order; junction bases with no gene match: 8. Germline lookup yields CDR1 DFQATT and CDR2 SNEGSKA (reference sequence). This CDR3 has 14 amino acids. The CDR3 DNA reads as TGCAGTGCAACGGCGGGGGAAGGCTCCTACGAGCAGTACTTC. This gives the protein CSATAGEGSYEQYF.

The rearrangement uses TRBV20-1 and TRBJ1-2; tentative D call: TRBD1 (6 bases). This CDR3 is built from 16 residues. V was clipped by 6 bases and J by 2 bases, with 22 bases between them. Looked up from germline, CDR1 is DFQATT and CDR2 is SNEGSKA (reference sequence). CDR3 protein: CSAFPTNREENYGYTF. CDR3 sequence (DNA): TGCAGTGCCTTCCCGACCAACAGGGAGGAAAACTATGGCTACACCTTC.

This clonotype was seen at least ten times. V and J are TRBV28 and TRBJ2-7; TRBD1 aligns across 7 bases. There are 14 residues in the CDR3. CDR1 and CDR2 (germline): MDHEN, SYDVKM. With V trimmed by 6 bases and J by 3 bases, 8 bases remained unmatched. CDR3 nucleotide sequence: TGTGCCAGCAGCGTTAGACAGGGCAACTACGAGCAGTACTTC. This sequence encodes CASSVRQGNYEQYF.

This clonotype showed up many times. This rearrangement joins TRBV20-1 to TRBJ2-7; 7 bases are a match to TRBD1. Germline CDR1 and CDR2: DFQATT and SNEGSKA (reference sequence). The J segment lost 1 base and the V segment lost 3 bases, leaving 9 bases of the junction unmatched. The CDR3 contains 15 residues. The DNA for the CDR3 is TGCAGTGCTAGCCCGACAGGGAGAAGGTCCTACGAGCAGTACTTC. Protein product: CSASPTGRRSYEQYF.

This clonotype appeared many times. The chain uses TRBV28 and TRBJ1-2; 7 bases align to TRBD1. Per germline, CDR1 MDHEN and CDR2 SYDVKM. J lost 8 bases, V lost 6 bases, and 12 bases had no gene match. CDR3 length: 14 residues. CDR3 region: CASSPSDRVNGYTF. The CDR3 DNA sequence: TGTGCCAGCAGCCCAAGCGACAGGGTAAACGGCTACACCTTC.

There are many counts of this clonotype. The chain uses TRBV19 and TRBJ1-3, with D possibly being TRBD1 (6 bases). CDR3 length equals 15 residues. CDR1 and CDR2 from the germline V gene are LNHDA and SQIVND (reference sequence). Trimming left V 5 bases short and J 0 bases short, with 11 bases between. CDR3 amino acids: CASSWDNLSGNTIYF. The CDR3 coding sequence is TGTGCCAGTAGTTGGGACAACCTCTCTGGAAACACCATATATTTT.

In its sample, this clonotype was seen a few times. The chain has TRBV18 and TRBJ2-5; maybe TRBD2 (7 bases). The germline gives CDR1 KGHSH, CDR2 LQKENI. V shed 0 bases and J shed 3 bases, with 14 bases lying between them. The CDR3 consists of 16 residues. DNA for the CDR3: TGTGCCAGCTCACCACCGAAGGGGGGGACGAAAGAGACCCAGTACTTC. This translates into CASSPPKGGTKETQYF.

This clonotype was seen repeatedly, ten times or more. The V call is TRBV20-1, the J call TRBJ1-5; D not certain. The CDR3 covers 13 residues. Germline V lookup: CDR1 DFQATT, CDR2 SNEGSKA (reference sequence). Trimming left V 7 bases short and J 7 bases short, with 17 bases between. The DNA of the CDR3 is TGCAGTGTGCCCGCCGACAATGGGCAGCCCCAGCATTTT. It translates to CSVPADNGQPQHF.

This clonotype was counted ten times or more. The rearrangement uses TRBV5-1 and TRBJ1-1; D gene uncertain. From germline, CDR1 is SGHRS and CDR2 YFSETQ. Trimming took 1 base from V and 1 from J, leaving 14 bases between them. This CDR3 spans 16 amino acids. In DNA, the CDR3 is TGCGCCAGCAGCTTGAGGTCAGGCTTTAAGAACACTGAAGCTTTCTTT. It translates to CASSLRSGFKNTEAFF.

This clonotype was observed at least ten times. This rearrangement joins TRBV20-1 to TRBJ1-2; D gene unclear. V lost 1 base and J lost 7, with 16 bases in between. This CDR3 contains 14 residues. Germline V lookup: CDR1 DFQATT, CDR2 SNEGSKA (reference sequence). The CDR3 loop is CSARVLGFSGGYTF. The DNA of the CDR3 is TGCAGTGCTAGAGTCTTAGGGTTCTCTGGTGGCTACACCTTC.

This clonotype came up many times. This chain uses TRBV7-6 with TRBJ2-6; D ambiguous. Trimming took off 5 bases at V and 11 bases at J, with 10 bases between the two ends. Germline V gene sequence: CDR1 SGHVS, CDR2 FNYEAQ. The CDR3 extends over 12 amino acids. DNA for the CDR3: TGTGCCAGCAGCCAAACCGCGCACGTCCTGACTTTC. This sequence encodes CASSQTAHVLTF.

At least ten counts were recorded for this clonotype. This sequence joins TRBV4-1 and TRBJ1-1; D possibly corresponds to TRBD1 (6 bases). V shed 1 base and J shed 5 bases, with 14 bases lying between them. The length of the CDR3 is 15 residues. The germline CDR1 and CDR2 sequences are MGHRA and YSYEKL. The CDR3 coding sequence is TGCGCCAGCAGCCAAGCGGGGACAAGCACGACTGAAGCTTTCTTT. It translates to CASSQAGTSTTEAFF.

Only a few counts were recorded for this clonotype. The V gene is TRBV6-1, the J gene TRBJ2-2; perhaps TRBD1 as D (7 bases). This CDR3 has 16 amino acids. The germline V gene encodes CDR1 MNHNS and CDR2 SASEGT. The V end was cut by 7 bases, the J end by 6 bases, with 21 bases between. In DNA, the CDR3 is TGTGCCAGCATCTCTACGCGGGACAGAGTCTCCGGGGAGCTGTTTTTT. Protein product: CASISTRDRVSGELFF.

CDR3 region: CASSIPYTEAFF. The CDR3 nucleotides read TGTGCCAGTAGTATCCCATACACTGAAGCTTTCTTT. The chain combines TRBV19 with TRBJ1-1; no definite D call. The V end was cut by 3 bases, the J end by 3 bases, with 5 bases between. This CDR3 contains 12 residues. The V gene's germline CDR1 is LNHDA and CDR2 SQIVND (reference sequence).